A selection of T cell receptor beta chains follows, all from one sample in a study of blood T cell repertoires in COVID-19. Measured with immunoSEQ multiplex PCR; TCRdb has only the in-frame clones, and not every one. Of 90,000 to 120,000 clones listed, about 93% are singletons. Sequencing used peripheral blood. The origin of the receptors is a young woman with acute or convalescent COVID-19. Each CDR3 is given with its conserved first and last residue. The D gene is left open where the match is weak. A clone size is listed for some rows: how often the clone was seen (once, few, many), or a class if it is expanded.

D gene	V gene	J gene	CDR3 length	clone size	CDR3 DNA	CDR3 protein
TRBD1	TRBV4-3	TRBJ1-5	19	.	TGCGCCAGCAGCCCTGTACAGGGGGCTTTTTTAAGGTTGAATCAGCCCCAGCATTTT	CASSPVQGAFLRLNQPQHF
TRBD1	TRBV12-3/TRBV12-4	TRBJ1-1	12	once	TGTGCCAGCAGCCGGGACAGGAGGGAAGCTTTCTTT	CASSRDRREAFF
.	TRBV7-9	TRBJ1-1	15	.	TGTGCCAGCAGCTCGCCGGAAGACTTGAACACTGAAGCTTTCTTT	CASSSPEDLNTEAFF
.	TRBV6-6	TRBJ1-4	14	.	TGTGCCAGCAGCGAAGGGGGGGTAGGGGAAAAACTGTTTTTT	CASSEGGVGEKLFF
.	TRBV25-1	TRBJ2-5	17	.	TGTGCCAGCAGTTCCGGGGGTGGGGTTCGCGTTGGAGAGACCCAGTACTTC	CASSSGGGVRVGETQYF
.	TRBV4-3	TRBJ2-7	14	.	TGCGCCAGCAGCCCGGAGGCCACCTCCTACGAGCAGTACTTC	CASSPEATSYEQYF
TRBD1	TRBV28	TRBJ2-1	19	.	TGTGCCAGCACCTCAGGGACAGGGAAGGATCAAAGGAAACACAATGAGCAGTTCTTC	CASTSGTGKDQRKHNEQFF
TRBD1	TRBV2	TRBJ1-6	14	.	TGTGCCAGCAGTGACGACAGGGGAAATTCACCCCTCCACTTT	CASSDDRGNSPLHF
TRBD2	TRBV28	TRBJ2-7	14	.	TGTGCCAGCAGTTTTATAGCGGGGAGCTACGAGCAGTACTTC	CASSFIAGSYEQYF
.	TRBV7-9	TRBJ1-4	15	.	TGTGCCAGCAGCGTTTTGTCCTCGGGGAATGAAAAACTGTTTTTT	CASSVLSSGNEKLFF
TRBD1	TRBV5-1	TRBJ1-5	14	.	TGCGCCAGCAGCCCACAGGGGGCTGAACAGCCCCAGCATTTT	CASSPQGAEQPQHF
.	TRBV5-1	TRBJ2-5	16	.	TGCGCCAGCAGCTTGTTGAGTAGCGCCGAGCAAGAGACCCAGTACTTC	CASSLLSSAEQETQYF
TRBD1	TRBV7-2	TRBJ2-1	16	.	TGTGCCAGCAGCTTTCGTTACCGGGACAGGGGTGGTGAGCAGTTCTTC	CASSFRYRDRGGEQFF
.	TRBV9	TRBJ2-3	17	.	TGTGCCAGCAGCGCTGATGGGACTTCCCGGGGCACAGATACGCAGTATTTT	CASSADGTSRGTDTQYF
.	TRBV5-1	TRBJ2-2	16	.	TGCGCCAGCAGCTTGAGCCGGGACTCGAACACCGGGGAGCTGTTTTTT	CASSLSRDSNTGELFF
TRBD2	TRBV11-3	TRBJ2-7	15	.	TGTGCCAGCAGCCCCGGACTAGCGGAATCCTACGAGCAGTACTTC	CASSPGLAESYEQYF
TRBD1	TRBV6-6	TRBJ1-1	15	.	TGTGCCAGCAGTCAATACCCAGCCCCGGGACAGGTGGCTTTCTTT	CASSQYPAPGQVAFF
TRBD2	TRBV28	TRBJ2-2	18	.	TGTGCCAGCAGTTTAAATCTAGCGGGAGGGCTGGTGCCCGGGGAGCTGTTTTTT	CASSLNLAGGLVPGELFF
TRBD1	TRBV27	TRBJ2-7	18	.	TGTGCCAGCGGACAGGGGGTGGGGCAGGAAGACCCTCGACCCGAGCAGTACTTC	CASGQGVGQEDPRPEQYF
TRBD1	TRBV4-1	TRBJ1-2	18	.	TGCGCCAGCAGCCAAGATTTGGTAATACAGGGGGTTAACTATGGCTACACCTTC	CASSQDLVIQGVNYGYTF
.	TRBV29-1	TRBJ2-7	11	.	TGCAGCGTTGGAGGTTACTACGAGCAGTACTTC	CSVGGYYEQYF
TRBD2	TRBV6-2/TRBV6-3	TRBJ2-3	17	once	TGTGCCAGCAGTTACAACCGACTAGCGGGGGCATCAGATACGCAGTATTTT	CASSYNRLAGASDTQYF
TRBD1	TRBV6-5	TRBJ2-3	16	.	TGTGCCAGCAGTTACACCAGGGGGCGCCCCTTAGATACGCAGTATTTT	CASSYTRGRPLDTQYF
TRBD2	TRBV6-6	TRBJ2-5	14	.	TGTGCCAGCAGCACTAGCGGGGGACGGGAGACCCAGTACTTC	CASSTSGGRETQYF
.	TRBV10-2	TRBJ1-5	13	.	TGCGCCAGCAGTGGGCGGCCCCATCAGCCCCAGCATTTT	CASSGRPHQPQHF
.	TRBV25-1	TRBJ2-7	15	.	TGTGCCAGCAGTAGAGACGGGAGTTCCTCCTACGAGCAGTACTTC	CASSRDGSSSYEQYF
TRBD1	TRBV5-3	TRBJ1-3	20	once	TGTGCCAGAAGCTTATCGGGGACAGCGTACATCCGTTTTAAAGGAAACACCATATATTTT	CARSLSGTAYIRFKGNTIYF
TRBD2	TRBV7-2	TRBJ2-3	14	.	TGTGCCAGCAGCCCAGCGGGAGTCCCCAATACGCAGTATTTT	CASSPAGVPNTQYF
.	TRBV5-4	TRBJ2-5	16	.	TGTGCCAGCAGCTCCGCTGGAGGGGAAGGGAGAGAGACCCAGTACTTC	CASSSAGGEGRETQYF
TRBD2	TRBV27	TRBJ2-2	15	.	TGTGCCAGCAGCGGACTAGCGGGGATCACCGGGGAGCTGTTTTTT	CASSGLAGITGELFF
.	TRBV27	TRBJ1-5	15	.	TGTGCCAGCAGTTTACTGGGAGGGAGGGATCAGCCCCAGCATTTT	CASSLLGGRDQPQHF
.	TRBV21-1	TRBJ2-6	21	.	TGTGCCAGCAGCTTCACCCGAGCGGCTAGCGGGGATCTCTCTGGGGCCAACGTCCTGACTTTC	CASSFTRAASGDLSGANVLTF
.	TRBV4-1	TRBJ1-2	17	.	TGCGCCAGCAGCTCAGAGGAACGGCAACTGGGTGGCTATGGCTACACCTTC	CASSSEERQLGGYGYTF